This T cell receptor (beta chain) was identified in a study of post-analysis software for immune sequencing data. As for the study in general: Progressive-relapsing, secondary progressive and relapsing-remitting multiple sclerosis were among the disease courses included. Findings and caveats of the study: Patients used about 5 TRBV segments, including TRBV5-6, TRBV5-1 and TRBV20-1, more often than controls. F measure clustering grouped samples strongly by preparation batch. Those with multiple sclerosis, the patient group, showed significantly lower normalized Chao1 diversity than controls.

About this clonotype: Its specificity is not known. At one end the junction does not follow the germline gene, possibly because of a read error.

Looked up from germline, CDR1 is SGDLS and CDR2 is YYNGEE. The CDR3 spans 15 residues. Researchers reported that TCR beta cDNA libraries carried unique molecular identifiers. TCRdb re-called the PCR reads through MiXCR, storing one row per CDR3 protein. The sample lists 740,000 or so distinct CDR3 sequences; roughly 58% were seen once. The sequenced material came from blood. The TCR was taken from a girl between 10 and 17 years old with multiple sclerosis. This chain links TRBV9 with TRBJ2-7, with 8 bases aligning to TRBD1. CDR3 residues: CASSVTAGGSYGQYF. DNA for the CDR3: TGTGCCAGCAGCGTCACTGCAGGGGGCTCCTACGGGCAGTACTTC.